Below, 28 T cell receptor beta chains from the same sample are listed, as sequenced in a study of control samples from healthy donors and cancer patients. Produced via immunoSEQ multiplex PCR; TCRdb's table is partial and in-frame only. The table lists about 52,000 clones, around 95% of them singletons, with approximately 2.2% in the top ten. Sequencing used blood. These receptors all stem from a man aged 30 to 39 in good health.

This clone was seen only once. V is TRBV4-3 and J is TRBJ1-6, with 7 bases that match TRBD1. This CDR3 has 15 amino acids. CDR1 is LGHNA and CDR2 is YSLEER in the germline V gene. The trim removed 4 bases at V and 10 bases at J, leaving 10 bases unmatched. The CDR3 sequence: CASSLRGQEGSPLHF. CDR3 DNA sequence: TGCGCCAGCAGCCTACGTGGACAGGAGGGATCACCCCTCCACTTT.

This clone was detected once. The CDR3 region has the DNA TGTGCCAGCAGTTATTTGACTAGTTGGACCTACGAGCAGTACTTC. This translates into CASSYLTSWTYEQYF. This rearrangement joins TRBV6-6 to TRBJ2-7, with a tentative D call TRBD2 (6 bases). The CDR3 loop spans 15 amino acids. V was trimmed by 3 bases and J by 2 bases, leaving 14 bases between them. Germline V gene sequence: CDR1 MNHNY, CDR2 SVGAGI (reference sequence).

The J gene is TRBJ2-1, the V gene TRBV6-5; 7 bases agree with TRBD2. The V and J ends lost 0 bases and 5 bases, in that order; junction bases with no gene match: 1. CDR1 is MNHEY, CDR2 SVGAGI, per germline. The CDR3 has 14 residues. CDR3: CASSYSAGDNEQFF. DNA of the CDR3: TGTGCCAGCAGTTACTCTGCGGGAGACAATGAGCAGTTCTTC.

CDR3 DNA sequence: TGTGCCAGCAGGAACCGGGGGGATTACTATGGCTACACCTTC. Amino acids: CASRNRGDYYGYTF. The chain couples TRBV6-5 to TRBJ1-2, with a tentative D call TRBD1 (5 bases). In germline, CDR1 is MNHEY, CDR2 SVGAGI. The CDR3 covers 14 residues. V dropped 6 bases and J dropped 3 bases, with 14 bases sitting between them.

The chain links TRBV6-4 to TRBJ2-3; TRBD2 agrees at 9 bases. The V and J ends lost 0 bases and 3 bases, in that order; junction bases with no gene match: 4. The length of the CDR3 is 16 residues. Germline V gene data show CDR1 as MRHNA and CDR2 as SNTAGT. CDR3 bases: TGTGCCAGCAGTGACTCGGCTAGCGGGGATACAGATACGCAGTATTTT. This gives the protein CASSDSASGDTDTQYF.

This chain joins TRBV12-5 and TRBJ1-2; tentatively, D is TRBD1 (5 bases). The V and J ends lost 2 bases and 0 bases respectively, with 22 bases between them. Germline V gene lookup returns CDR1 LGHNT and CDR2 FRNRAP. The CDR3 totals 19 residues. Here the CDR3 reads CASGLTGGRFSVANYGYTF. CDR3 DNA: TGTGCTAGTGGTTTGACCGGGGGAAGGTTTTCCGTAGCTAACTATGGCTACACCTTC.

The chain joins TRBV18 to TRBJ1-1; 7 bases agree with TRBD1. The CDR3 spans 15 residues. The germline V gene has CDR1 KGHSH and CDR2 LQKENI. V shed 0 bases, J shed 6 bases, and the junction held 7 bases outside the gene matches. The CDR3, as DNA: TGTGCCAGCTCACCACCGGCCAGGGGGGTGGCTGAAGCTTTCTTT. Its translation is CASSPPARGVAEAFF.

The CDR3 nucleotides are TGTGCCAGCAGCTTGGAAGGGACATTCTCTGGGGCCAACGTCCTGACTTTC. Translating gives CASSLEGTFSGANVLTF. The rearrangement links TRBV5-5 to TRBJ2-6; TRBD1 is a possible D gene (6 bases). CDR1 and CDR2 (germline): SGHKS, YYEKEE (reference sequence). The CDR3 covers 17 residues. Trimming cost V 0 bases and J 0 bases, with 10 bases left between them.

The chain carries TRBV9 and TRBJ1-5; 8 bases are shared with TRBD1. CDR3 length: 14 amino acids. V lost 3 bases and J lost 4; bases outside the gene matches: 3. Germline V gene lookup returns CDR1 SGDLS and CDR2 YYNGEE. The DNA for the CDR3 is TGTGCCAGCAGCGCCGACAGGGGAAATCAGCCCCAGCATTTT. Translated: CASSADRGNQPQHF. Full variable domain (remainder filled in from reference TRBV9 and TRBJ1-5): DSGVTQTPKHLITATGQRVTLRCSPRSGDLSVYWYQQSLDQGLQFLIQYYNGEERAKGNILERFSAQQFPDLHSELNLSSLELGDSALYFCASSADRGNQPQHFGDGTRLSIL.

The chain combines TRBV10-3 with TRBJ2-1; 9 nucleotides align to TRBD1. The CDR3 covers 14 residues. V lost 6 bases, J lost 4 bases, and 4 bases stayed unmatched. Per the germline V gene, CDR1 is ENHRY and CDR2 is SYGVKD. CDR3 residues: CAISRDRDYNEQFF. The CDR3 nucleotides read TGTGCCATCAGCCGGGACAGGGATTACAATGAGCAGTTCTTC.

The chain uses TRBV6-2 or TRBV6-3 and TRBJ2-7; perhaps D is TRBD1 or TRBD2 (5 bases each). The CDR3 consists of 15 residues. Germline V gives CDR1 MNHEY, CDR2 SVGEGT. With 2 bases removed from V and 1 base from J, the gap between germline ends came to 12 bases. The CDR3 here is CASSYGWDLSYEQYF. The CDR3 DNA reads TGTGCCAGCAGTTACGGGTGGGACCTTTCCTACGAGCAGTACTTC.

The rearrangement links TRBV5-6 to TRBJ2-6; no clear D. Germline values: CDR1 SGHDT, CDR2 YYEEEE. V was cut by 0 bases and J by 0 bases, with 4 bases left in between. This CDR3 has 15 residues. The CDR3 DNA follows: TGTGCCAGCAGCTTGGGACTCTCTGGGGCCAACGTCCTGACTTTC. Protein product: CASSLGLSGANVLTF.

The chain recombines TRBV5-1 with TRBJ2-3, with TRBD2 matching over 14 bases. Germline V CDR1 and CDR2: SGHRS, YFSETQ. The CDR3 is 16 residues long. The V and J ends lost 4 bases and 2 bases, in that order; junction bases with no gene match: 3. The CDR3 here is CASSPGLAGVTDTQYF. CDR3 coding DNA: TGCGCCAGCAGCCCGGGACTAGCGGGGGTCACAGATACGCAGTATTTT.

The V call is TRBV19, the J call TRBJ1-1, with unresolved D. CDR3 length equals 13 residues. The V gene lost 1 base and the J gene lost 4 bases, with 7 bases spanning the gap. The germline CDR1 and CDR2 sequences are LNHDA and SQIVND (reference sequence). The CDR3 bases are TGTGCCAGTAGTATAGGTTTTGCCACTGAAGCTTTCTTT. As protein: CASSIGFATEAFF.

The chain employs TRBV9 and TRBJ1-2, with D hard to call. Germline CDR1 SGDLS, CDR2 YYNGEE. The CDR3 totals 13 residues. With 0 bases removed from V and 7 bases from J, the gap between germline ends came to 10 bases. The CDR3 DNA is TGTGCCAGCAGCGTAGGGACTGACTCTGGCTACACCTTC. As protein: CASSVGTDSGYTF.

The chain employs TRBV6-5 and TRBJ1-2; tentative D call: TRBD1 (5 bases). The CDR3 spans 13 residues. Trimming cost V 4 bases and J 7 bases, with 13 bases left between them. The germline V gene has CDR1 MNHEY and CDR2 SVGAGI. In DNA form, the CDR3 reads TGTGCCAGCAGTTTCTCACAGGCGGCTGGCTACACCTTC. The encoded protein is CASSFSQAAGYTF.

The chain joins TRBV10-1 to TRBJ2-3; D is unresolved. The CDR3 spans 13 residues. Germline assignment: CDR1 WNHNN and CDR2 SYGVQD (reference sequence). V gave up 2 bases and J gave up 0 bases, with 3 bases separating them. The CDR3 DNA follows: TGCGCCAGCAGTGAGGGTAGCACAGATACGCAGTATTTT. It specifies CASSEGSTDTQYF.

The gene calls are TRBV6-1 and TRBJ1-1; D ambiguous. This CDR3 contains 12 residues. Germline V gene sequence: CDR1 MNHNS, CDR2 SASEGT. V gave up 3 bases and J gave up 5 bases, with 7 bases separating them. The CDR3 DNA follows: TGTGCCAGCAGTGACCGTTTGACTGAAGCTTTCTTT. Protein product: CASSDRLTEAFF.

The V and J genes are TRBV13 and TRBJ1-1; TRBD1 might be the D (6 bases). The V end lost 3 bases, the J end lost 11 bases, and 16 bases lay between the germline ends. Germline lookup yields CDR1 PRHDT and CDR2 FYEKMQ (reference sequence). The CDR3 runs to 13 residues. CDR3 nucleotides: TGTGCCAGCAGCTTCCTCGGTGGGGGGCATGCTTTCTTT. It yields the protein CASSFLGGGHAFF.

CDR3 in DNA: TGTGCCAGCAGTGATTACGGCAGGGACAACTATGGCTACACCTTC. Translated: CASSDYGRDNYGYTF. The rearrangement joins TRBV25-1 to TRBJ1-2, with D maybe TRBD1 (5 bases). Germline V lookup: CDR1 MGHDK, CDR2 SYGVNS. Trimming cost V 3 bases and J 2 bases, with 13 bases left between them. This CDR3 contains 15 residues.

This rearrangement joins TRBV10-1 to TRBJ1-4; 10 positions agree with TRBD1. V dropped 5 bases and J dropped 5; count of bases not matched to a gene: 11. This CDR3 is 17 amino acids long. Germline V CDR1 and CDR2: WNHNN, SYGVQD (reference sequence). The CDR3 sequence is CASSPRHGQGGNEKLFF. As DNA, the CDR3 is TGCGCCAGCAGTCCACGGCACGGACAGGGGGGGAATGAAAAACTGTTTTTT.

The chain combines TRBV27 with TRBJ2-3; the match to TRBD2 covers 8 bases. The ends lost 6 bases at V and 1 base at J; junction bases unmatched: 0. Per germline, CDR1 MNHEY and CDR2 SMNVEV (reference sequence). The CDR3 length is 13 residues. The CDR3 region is CASRLAGTDTQYF. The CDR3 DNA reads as TGTGCCAGCAGACTAGCGGGCACAGATACGCAGTATTTT.

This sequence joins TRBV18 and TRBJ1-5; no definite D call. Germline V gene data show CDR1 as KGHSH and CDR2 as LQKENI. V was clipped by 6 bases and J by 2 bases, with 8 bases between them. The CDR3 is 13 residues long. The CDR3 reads CASSSGGNQPQHF. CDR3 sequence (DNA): TGTGCCAGCTCCTCGGGTGGCAATCAGCCCCAGCATTTT.

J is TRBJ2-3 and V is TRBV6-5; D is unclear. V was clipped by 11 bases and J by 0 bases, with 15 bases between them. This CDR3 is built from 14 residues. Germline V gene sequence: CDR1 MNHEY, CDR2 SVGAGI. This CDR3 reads CAVRFVTSTDTQYF. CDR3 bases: TGTGCCGTAAGATTTGTGACTAGCACAGATACGCAGTATTTT.

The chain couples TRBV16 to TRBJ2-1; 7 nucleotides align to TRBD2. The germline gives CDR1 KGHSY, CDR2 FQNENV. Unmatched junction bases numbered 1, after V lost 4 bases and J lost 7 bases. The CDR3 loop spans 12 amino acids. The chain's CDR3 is CASSRSGNEQFF. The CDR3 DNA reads TGTGCCAGCAGCCGTAGCGGGAATGAGCAGTTCTTC.

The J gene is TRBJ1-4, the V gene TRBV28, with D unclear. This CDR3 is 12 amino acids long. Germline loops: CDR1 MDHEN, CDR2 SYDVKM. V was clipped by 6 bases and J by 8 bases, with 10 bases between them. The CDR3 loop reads CASRTTREKLFF. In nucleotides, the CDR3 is TGTGCCAGCAGAACGACTCGGGAAAAACTGTTTTTT.

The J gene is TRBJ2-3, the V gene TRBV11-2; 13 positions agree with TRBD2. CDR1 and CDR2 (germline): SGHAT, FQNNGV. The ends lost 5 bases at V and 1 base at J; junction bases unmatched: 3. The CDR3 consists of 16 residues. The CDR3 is CASSPGTSGGTDTQYF. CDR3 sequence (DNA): TGTGCCAGCAGCCCCGGGACTAGCGGGGGCACAGATACGCAGTATTTT.

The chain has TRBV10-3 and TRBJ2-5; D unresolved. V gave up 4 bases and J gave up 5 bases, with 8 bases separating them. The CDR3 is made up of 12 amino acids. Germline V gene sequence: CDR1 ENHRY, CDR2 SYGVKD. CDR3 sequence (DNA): TGTGCCATCAGTGCTTCCGAGGAGACCCAGTACTTC. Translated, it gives CAISASEETQYF.